This is a list of T cell receptor beta chains from one sample in a study of blood T cells in healthy people across ages. TCRdb redid the calling of the 5' RACE reads with MiXCR, one entry per CDR3 protein. The repertoire includes some 1.1 million distinct CDR3 sequences, 35% to 45% of them detected once, and over 10% sits in the top ten. Material for sequencing was blood. The receptors shown here come from a man aged 18 to 35 in good health. Each CDR3 is given with its conserved first and last residue. The D gene is left open where the match is weak. Only part of the rows carry a size: once, few, many, or a class if the clone is expanded.

v_call: TRBV6-2/TRBV6-3; d_call: .; j_call: TRBJ1-5; clone_size: .; cdr3_nt: TGTGCCAGCACCAACCGGGGGGCTTGGCAGCCCCAGCATTTT; cdr3_aa: CASTNRGAWQPQHF
v_call: TRBV7-9; d_call: .; j_call: TRBJ2-7; clone_size: .; cdr3_nt: TGTGCCAGCAGTACCCGCCTGAAAGACTACGAGCAGTACTTC; cdr3_aa: CASSTRLKDYEQYF
v_call: TRBV4-3; d_call: TRBD1; j_call: TRBJ1-2; clone_size: few; cdr3_nt: TGCGCCAGCAGGCCGCGAGGGGACAGTTATCAAGGGGGCTATGGCTACACCTTC; cdr3_aa: CASRPRGDSYQGGYGYTF
v_call: TRBV20-1; d_call: .; j_call: TRBJ2-1; clone_size: .; cdr3_nt: TGCAGTGCTAGAAAGGGTGGGGGTGCTGACAATGAGCAGTTCTTC; cdr3_aa: CSARKGGGADNEQFF
v_call: TRBV28; d_call: TRBD2; j_call: TRBJ2-3; clone_size: few; cdr3_nt: TGTGCCAGCAGTATTGGGGGGGGAACAGATACGCAGTATTTT; cdr3_aa: CASSIGGGTDTQYF
v_call: TRBV20-1; d_call: .; j_call: TRBJ2-1; clone_size: few; cdr3_nt: TGCAGTGCTAGAGGAAGGGGTAGGGACAATGAGCAGTTCTTC; cdr3_aa: CSARGRGRDNEQFF
v_call: TRBV2; d_call: .; j_call: TRBJ2-5; clone_size: .; cdr3_nt: TGTGCCAGCGCCGGACTTTCCCCGGAGCAGTACTTC; cdr3_aa: CASAGLSPEQYF
v_call: TRBV5-1; d_call: TRBD1; j_call: TRBJ1-2; clone_size: .; cdr3_nt: TGCGCCAGCAGCGCCGGGGACAGCGGCTACACCTTC; cdr3_aa: CASSAGDSGYTF
v_call: TRBV20-1; d_call: .; j_call: TRBJ2-3; clone_size: .; cdr3_nt: TGCAGTGCTAGAGATAGGCGGTGGCATCCGTATTTT; cdr3_aa: CSARDRRWHPYF
v_call: TRBV4-3; d_call: TRBD2; j_call: TRBJ2-7; clone_size: few; cdr3_nt: TGCGCCAGCAGCTCCGATGTGGGGAGGGACTACGAGCAGTACTTC; cdr3_aa: CASSSDVGRDYEQYF
v_call: TRBV20-1; d_call: .; j_call: TRBJ2-4; clone_size: few; cdr3_nt: TGCAGTGCTAGAGATCCACTAGCCAAAAACATTCAGTACTTC; cdr3_aa: CSARDPLAKNIQYF
v_call: TRBV20-1; d_call: .; j_call: TRBJ1-5; clone_size: .; cdr3_nt: TGCAGTGCTAGAGATGTCCGGGGCGTGGATCAGCCCCAGCATTTT; cdr3_aa: CSARDVRGVDQPQHF
v_call: TRBV2; d_call: .; j_call: TRBJ1-1; clone_size: .; cdr3_nt: TGTGCCTGCCCCTGGGGGAACACTGAAGCTTTCTTT; cdr3_aa: CACPWGNTEAFF
v_call: TRBV11-1; d_call: TRBD1; j_call: TRBJ1-1; clone_size: .; cdr3_nt: TGTGCCAGCAGCTTTATGGGACAGAGCCCTATGGAAGCTTTCTTT; cdr3_aa: CASSFMGQSPMEAFF
v_call: TRBV6-4; d_call: TRBD2; j_call: TRBJ2-1; clone_size: once; cdr3_nt: TGTGCCAGCAGTGATATGAAGCGGGGGGGCATCGATGAGCAGTTCTTC; cdr3_aa: CASSDMKRGGIDEQFF
v_call: TRBV4-1; d_call: .; j_call: TRBJ1-5; clone_size: few; cdr3_nt: TGCGCCAGCAGCCATACAACAGTTAATCAGCCCCAGCATTTT; cdr3_aa: CASSHTTVNQPQHF
v_call: TRBV12-3/TRBV12-4; d_call: TRBD1; j_call: TRBJ1-1; clone_size: .; cdr3_nt: TGTGCCAGCAGTTTATCGGTGGACAGGGAGAGGACTGAAGCTTTCTTT; cdr3_aa: CASSLSVDRERTEAFF
v_call: TRBV20-1; d_call: .; j_call: TRBJ1-4; clone_size: few; cdr3_nt: TGCAGTGCTCTTAACAGGGAAGCGGAAGAAAAACTGTTTTTT; cdr3_aa: CSALNREAEEKLFF
v_call: TRBV5-1; d_call: TRBD1; j_call: TRBJ1-2; clone_size: many; cdr3_nt: TGCGCCAGCAGCTCTACAGGGGACCCTAACTATGGCTACACCTTC; cdr3_aa: CASSSTGDPNYGYTF
v_call: TRBV10-3; d_call: .; j_call: TRBJ2-1; clone_size: .; cdr3_nt: TGTGCCATGGGGGACCCGGAGCAGTTCTTC; cdr3_aa: CAMGDPEQFF
v_call: TRBV12-3/TRBV12-4; d_call: TRBD1; j_call: TRBJ2-5; clone_size: few; cdr3_nt: TGTGCCAGCAGAACAGGGGAACAAGAGACCCAGTACTTC; cdr3_aa: CASRTGEQETQYF
v_call: TRBV27; d_call: .; j_call: TRBJ2-6; clone_size: few; cdr3_nt: TGTGCCAGCAGTTTATCAGCCGGCGACTATGGGGCCAACGTCCTGACTTTC; cdr3_aa: CASSLSAGDYGANVLTF
v_call: TRBV21-1; d_call: .; j_call: TRBJ2-1; clone_size: .; cdr3_nt: TGTGCCAGCAGCGATTCGACTAGGCTGGATTACAATGAGCAGTTCTTC; cdr3_aa: CASSDSTRLDYNEQFF
v_call: TRBV15; d_call: .; j_call: TRBJ2-7; clone_size: .; cdr3_nt: TGTGCCACCAGCAGAGATCGAGGACACGAGCAGTACTTC; cdr3_aa: CATSRDRGHEQYF
v_call: TRBV12-3/TRBV12-4; d_call: .; j_call: TRBJ2-1; clone_size: .; cdr3_nt: TGTGCCAGCAGTTTAAAGGCCCTGCGGTTCTTC; cdr3_aa: CASSLKALRFF
v_call: TRBV5-1; d_call: .; j_call: TRBJ2-3; clone_size: .; cdr3_nt: TGCGCCAGCAGCTTAACGTTGACCCGGGCAGATACGCAGTATTTT; cdr3_aa: CASSLTLTRADTQYF
v_call: TRBV7-9; d_call: .; j_call: TRBJ1-3; clone_size: .; cdr3_nt: TGTGCCAGCAGCTTAGCCGAGAAATCTGGAAACACCATATATTTT; cdr3_aa: CASSLAEKSGNTIYF
v_call: TRBV18; d_call: .; j_call: TRBJ1-4; clone_size: .; cdr3_nt: TGTGCCAGCTCACCCCGCGGACAGGAAAAACTGTTTTTT; cdr3_aa: CASSPRGQEKLFF
v_call: TRBV16; d_call: .; j_call: TRBJ2-1; clone_size: .; cdr3_nt: TGTGCCAGCAGCCCCGTTGGGCAGAAGATGTACAGTGAGCAGTTCTTC; cdr3_aa: CASSPVGQKMYSEQFF
v_call: TRBV20-1; d_call: TRBD1; j_call: TRBJ2-5; clone_size: .; cdr3_nt: TGCAGTGCCCCTCGGGGTCAGCGGACAGGTAGACAAGAGACCCAGTACTTC; cdr3_aa: CSAPRGQRTGRQETQYF
v_call: TRBV9; d_call: .; j_call: TRBJ1-2; clone_size: few; cdr3_nt: TGTGCCAGCAGCCCCCAGGGGCAGGGTTATGGCTACACCTTC; cdr3_aa: CASSPQGQGYGYTF
v_call: TRBV28; d_call: TRBD2; j_call: TRBJ2-3; clone_size: few; cdr3_nt: TGTGCCAGCATCGCTGGGACTAGCGGGGCGCTCGGCACAGATACGCAGTATTTT; cdr3_aa: CASIAGTSGALGTDTQYF
v_call: TRBV4-2; d_call: TRBD2; j_call: TRBJ2-2; clone_size: .; cdr3_nt: TGTGCCAGCAGCCAAGCGCTGACTAGCGGGGGAAAGAACACCGGGGAGCTGTTTTTT; cdr3_aa: CASSQALTSGGKNTGELFF
v_call: TRBV20-1; d_call: TRBD2; j_call: TRBJ2-3; clone_size: few; cdr3_nt: TGCAGTGCTCCGCCTGGGAGTAGCGGGGGGAACACAGATACGCAGTATTTT; cdr3_aa: CSAPPGSSGGNTDTQYF
v_call: TRBV20-1; d_call: .; j_call: TRBJ2-7; clone_size: .; cdr3_nt: TGCAGTGCCCCCGGGTCCACGGTTTACAATGAGCAGTACTTC; cdr3_aa: CSAPGSTVYNEQYF
v_call: TRBV29-1; d_call: .; j_call: TRBJ2-5; clone_size: few; cdr3_nt: TGCAGCGTTGTCGTTCAGGGGGGTGTCAATGAGCAGTACTTC; cdr3_aa: CSVVVQGGVNEQYF
v_call: TRBV12-3/TRBV12-4; d_call: .; j_call: TRBJ1-5; clone_size: .; cdr3_nt: TGTGCCAGCAGCCCTACACAGGGTTATCAGCCCCAGCATTTT; cdr3_aa: CASSPTQGYQPQHF
v_call: TRBV5-5; d_call: TRBD1; j_call: TRBJ1-4; clone_size: once; cdr3_nt: TGTGCCAGCAGCTTGGGGGCAGGGGGCGATGAAAAACTGTTTTTT; cdr3_aa: CASSLGAGGDEKLFF
v_call: TRBV4-1; d_call: TRBD2; j_call: TRBJ2-2; clone_size: .; cdr3_nt: TGCGCCAGCAGCCAAAGAAGGAAAATCCCGGGACTAGCGGATACGAACACCGGGGAGCTGTTTTTT; cdr3_aa: CASSQRRKIPGLADTNTGELFF
v_call: TRBV4-3; d_call: .; j_call: TRBJ2-7; clone_size: few; cdr3_nt: TGCGCCAGCAGCCAGTCCCGGGGTCGTGAGCAGTACTTC; cdr3_aa: CASSQSRGREQYF
v_call: TRBV5-5; d_call: TRBD1; j_call: TRBJ1-2; clone_size: .; cdr3_nt: TGTGCCAGCAGCTTGAGGTCCACAGGGGGGGGCTATGGCTACACCTTC; cdr3_aa: CASSLRSTGGGYGYTF
v_call: TRBV27; d_call: .; j_call: TRBJ2-3; clone_size: .; cdr3_nt: TGTGCCAGCAGTTTAGTCGGGGGGCCGTCAGATACGCAGTATTTT; cdr3_aa: CASSLVGGPSDTQYF
v_call: TRBV20-1; d_call: TRBD2; j_call: TRBJ2-7; clone_size: few; cdr3_nt: TGCAGTGCTAGCTCGCGGGGGGCTGGCTACGAGCAGTACTTC; cdr3_aa: CSASSRGAGYEQYF
v_call: TRBV28; d_call: .; j_call: TRBJ2-1; clone_size: few; cdr3_nt: TGTGCCAGCAGTTTCCAAAGCGATGAGCAGTTCTTC; cdr3_aa: CASSFQSDEQFF
v_call: TRBV9; d_call: .; j_call: TRBJ1-2; clone_size: .; cdr3_nt: TGTGCCAGCAGCGTAGCCGCAGGGACGGTTAACTATGGCTACACCTTC; cdr3_aa: CASSVAAGTVNYGYTF
v_call: TRBV25-1; d_call: .; j_call: TRBJ1-4; clone_size: .; cdr3_nt: TGTGCCAGCAGTGAAGTCCGAGGGGATAGTGAAAAACTGTTTTTT; cdr3_aa: CASSEVRGDSEKLFF
v_call: TRBV15; d_call: .; j_call: TRBJ1-1; clone_size: .; cdr3_nt: TGTGCCACCAGTGCCGACGGGACTCCCGGTGAAGCTTTCTTT; cdr3_aa: CATSADGTPGEAFF
v_call: TRBV28; d_call: .; j_call: TRBJ1-4; clone_size: .; cdr3_nt: TGTGTCAGCAGACCAACAGGGAGCGAAAAACTGTTTTTT; cdr3_aa: CVSRPTGSEKLFF
v_call: TRBV29-1; d_call: TRBD1; j_call: TRBJ1-1; clone_size: few; cdr3_nt: TGCAGCGTTGAAGGAAACAGGGGAGGAAACACTGAAGCTTTCTTT; cdr3_aa: CSVEGNRGGNTEAFF
v_call: TRBV5-1; d_call: .; j_call: TRBJ2-4; clone_size: .; cdr3_nt: TGCGCCAGCCCACCCCAGGGAGCAAACATTCAGTACTTC; cdr3_aa: CASPPQGANIQYF
v_call: TRBV7-7; d_call: TRBD1; j_call: TRBJ2-2; clone_size: .; cdr3_nt: TGTGCTAGCAGTCCCGGGACAGGGTTTGACACCGGGGAGCTGTTTTTT; cdr3_aa: CASSPGTGFDTGELFF
v_call: TRBV27; d_call: .; j_call: TRBJ2-1; clone_size: .; cdr3_nt: TGTGCCAGCAGTTTATTTCCAGGCAATGAGCAGTTCTTC; cdr3_aa: CASSLFPGNEQFF
v_call: TRBV6-2/TRBV6-3; d_call: .; j_call: TRBJ2-3; clone_size: few; cdr3_nt: TGTGCCAGCAGTGCCTTACTAGGAGATACGCAGTATTTT; cdr3_aa: CASSALLGDTQYF
v_call: TRBV27; d_call: .; j_call: TRBJ2-7; clone_size: .; cdr3_nt: TGTGCCAGCAGCGGACCTTCAAGCTCCTACAATGAGCAGTACTTC; cdr3_aa: CASSGPSSSYNEQYF
v_call: TRBV10-3; d_call: TRBD1; j_call: TRBJ2-1; clone_size: .; cdr3_nt: TGTGCCATCAGAGGGACAGGGAATTTCAATGAGCAGTTCTTC; cdr3_aa: CAIRGTGNFNEQFF
v_call: TRBV5-5; d_call: .; j_call: TRBJ2-7; clone_size: few; cdr3_nt: TGTGCCAGCAGCTTGAGAGAGGTCTACGAGCAGTACTTC; cdr3_aa: CASSLREVYEQYF
v_call: TRBV9; d_call: TRBD1; j_call: TRBJ1-2; clone_size: .; cdr3_nt: TGTGCCAGCAGCGTAGTGACAGGGAGCTACACCTTC; cdr3_aa: CASSVVTGSYTF